The 20 T cell receptor beta chains presented below share a single source sample, sequenced in a study of T cells in tumors after PD-1 blockade (dated by TCRdb to between 2018 and 2021). What this sample's time point label stands for: before anti-PD-1 therapy. Library preparation was by the immunoSEQ multiplex PCR assay. TCRdb obtained this table from immuneACCESS and retained in-frame rearrangements with V and J assigned. These tables miss some clones; where compared with another copy, unresolved V genes account for less than half of the shortfall, and the remainder is unexplained. The sample table holds over 10,000 clones, of which under 80% were seen once. 15% to 20% of the sample lies in the top ten. The specimen was tumor tissue, collected before anti-PD-1 treatment. These receptors were obtained from a human donor with basal cell carcinoma.

This clone has only a few counts. The chain carries TRBV6-2 or TRBV6-3 and TRBJ2-3, with no clear D. Germline V lookup: CDR1 MNHEY, CDR2 SVGEGT. V was cut by 2 bases and J by 3 bases, with 3 bases left in between. The CDR3 has 12 residues. CDR3 residues: CASSYGTDTQYF. The CDR3, as DNA: TGTGCCAGCAGTTACGGTACAGATACGCAGTATTTT.

The J gene is TRBJ2-1, the V gene TRBV4-1, with no clear D. The CDR3 covers 17 residues. From germline, CDR1 is MGHRA and CDR2 YSYEKL. V was trimmed by 3 bases and J by 0 bases, leaving 15 bases between them. The CDR3 reads CASSHPFDRSSYNEQFF. As DNA, the CDR3 is TGCGCCAGCAGCCACCCCTTTGACCGGAGCTCCTACAATGAGCAGTTCTTC.

The chain links TRBV4-3 to TRBJ2-6, with a possible D match to TRBD2 (5 bases). The germline gives CDR1 LGHNA, CDR2 YSLEER. V lost 1 base to trimming and J lost 0 bases, with 16 bases between them. The CDR3 has 19 residues. Here the CDR3 DNA reads TGCGCCAGCAGCCAAGCCAGGCAGGACTTTTACTCTGGGGCCAACGTCCTGACTTTC. It translates to CASSQARQDFYSGANVLTF.

Details on this clone: Germline and junction disagree at one end, which may indicate a read error. This rearrangement joins TRBV5-1 to TRBJ1-2; D might be TRBD1 (5 bases). The length of the CDR3 is 14 residues. CDR1 and CDR2 from the germline V gene are SGHRS and YFSETQ. As DNA, the CDR3 is TGCGCCAGCAGTTTGGACCAGGGTAACTATGGCTACACCTTC. This encodes CASSLDQGNYGYTF.

The gene calls are TRBV7-9 and TRBJ2-1, with D perhaps assigned TRBD1 or TRBD2 (5 bases each). This CDR3 has 14 residues. The germline gives CDR1 SEHNR, CDR2 FQNEAQ (reference sequence). The ends were cut back, 2 bases at V and 5 bases at J, with 10 bases in the middle. CDR3 region: CASSLMGPNNEQFF. CDR3 in DNA: TGTGCCAGCAGCTTAATGGGACCCAACAATGAGCAGTTCTTC.

This chain uses TRBV5-1 with TRBJ2-3; a weak D match, TRBD2 (6 bases). V was pared by 3 bases and J by 0 bases, with 11 bases between. CDR3 length equals 15 residues. CDR1 is SGHRS, CDR2 YFSETQ, per germline. CDR3 bases: TGCGCCAGCAGCTGGAGCGGGCTGAGCACAGATACGCAGTATTTT. Residues: CASSWSGLSTDTQYF.

This clone was seen more than once but under ten times. This chain connects TRBV3-1 (or the pseudogene TRBV3-2) to TRBJ2-4, with 11 positions matching TRBD2. The V segment lost 3 bases and the J segment 2 bases; nucleotides outside the gene matches: 12. Germline loops: CDR1 LGHDT, CDR2 YNNKEL (reference sequence). The CDR3 length is 19 residues. The CDR3 loop reads CASSHLLTSGSSSKNIQYF. CDR3 coding DNA: TGTGCCAGCAGCCATCTCCTTACTAGCGGGAGTTCATCCAAAAACATTCAGTACTTC.

There are a few counts of this clone. The rearrangement joins TRBV19 to TRBJ2-1; TRBD1 matches at 10 bases. Trimming removed 5 bases from V and 1 base from J; junction bases left unmatched: 2. Germline V gene sequence: CDR1 LNHDA, CDR2 SQIVND (reference sequence). The CDR3 runs 15 residues. Here the CDR3 DNA reads TGTGCCAGTAGTCCGGGACAGGGGTCCTACAATGAGCAGTTCTTC. Translated, it gives CASSPGQGSYNEQFF.

A single count supports this clone. The chain couples TRBV4-3 to TRBJ2-1; 7 positions agree with TRBD2. The germline CDR1 and CDR2 sequences are LGHNA and YSLEER. J lost 3 bases, V lost 0 bases, and 5 bases had no gene match. CDR3 length: 16 residues. CDR3 region: CASSQDWSSGYNEQFF. Here the CDR3 DNA reads TGCGCCAGCAGCCAAGATTGGTCTAGCGGCTACAATGAGCAGTTCTTC.

This chain links TRBV5-4 with TRBJ1-2; 10 nucleotides line up with TRBD1. CDR1 and CDR2 (germline): SGHNT, YYREEE (reference sequence). This CDR3 comprises 16 residues. Trimming cost V 3 bases and J 7 bases; bases outside gene matches: 12. DNA for the CDR3: TGTGCCAGCAGCTGGCTCCTGGGACAGGGGCCAGGTGGCTACACCTTC. Its protein is CASSWLLGQGPGGYTF.

By sample fraction, this clone is large. The J gene is TRBJ2-7, the V gene TRBV7-9, with D tentatively TRBD2 (6 bases). The germline V and J ends were trimmed by 3 bases and 7 bases, with 10 bases remaining between them. Germline V lookup: CDR1 SEHNR, CDR2 FQNEAQ (reference sequence). The CDR3 extends over 12 amino acids. CDR3 in DNA: TGTGCCAGCAGCTTTAAAGGAGGGGAGCAGTACTTC. Protein sequence: CASSFKGGEQYF.

The chain couples TRBV6-5 to TRBJ1-5; D remains ambiguous. V lost 7 bases, J lost 4 bases, and 11 bases lay in between. The CDR3 loop spans 13 amino acids. CDR1 and CDR2 (germline): MNHEY, SVGAGI. This CDR3 reads CASTADKNQPQHF. CDR3 in DNA: TGTGCCAGCACCGCCGACAAGAATCAGCCCCAGCATTTT.

This rearrangement joins TRBV11-1 to TRBJ2-1, with TRBD2 matching over 7 bases. CDR1 SGHAT and CDR2 FQDESV come from the germline V gene (reference sequence). V was pared by 5 bases and J by 4 bases, with 5 bases of the junction left unmatched. CDR3 length: 14 amino acids. The DNA of the CDR3 is TGTGCCAGCAGCGCTAGCGGACGTTACAATGAGCAGTTCTTC. Its protein product is CASSASGRYNEQFF.

The rearrangement links TRBV3-1 (or the pseudogene TRBV3-2) to TRBJ2-7; unclear D gene. The CDR3 is 12 amino acids. Trimming shortened V by 4 bases and J by 0 bases, and 4 bases separated the two germline ends. Per the germline V gene, CDR1 is LGHDT and CDR2 is YNNKEL (reference sequence). The CDR3 DNA reads TGTGCCAGCAGCCCCCCCTCCTACGAGCAGTACTTC. Translated, it gives CASSPPSYEQYF.

In its sample, this clone was seen a few times. The chain has TRBV5-6 and TRBJ2-1, with D uncertain. The CDR3 length is 12 residues. Germline assignment: CDR1 SGHDT and CDR2 YYEEEE. Trimming took 2 bases from V and 7 from J, leaving 7 bases between them. CDR3 sequence reads: CASSFRWNEQFF. The CDR3 DNA is TGTGCCAGCAGCTTCAGGTGGAATGAGCAGTTCTTC.

This sequence joins TRBV27 and TRBJ1-1; D possibly corresponds to TRBD1 (6 bases). This CDR3 has 16 residues. V shed 1 base and J shed 1 base, with 13 bases lying between them. Germline CDR1 MNHEY, CDR2 SMNVEV (reference sequence). The CDR3 DNA sequence: TGTGCCAGCAGTTTATTCTACGGCAGGGGGAACACTGAAGCTTTCTTT. This sequence encodes CASSLFYGRGNTEAFF.

V is TRBV10-3 and J is TRBJ1-2, with 7 bases fitting TRBD1. Losses at the gene ends were 0 bases for V and 6 bases for J; bases not matched to a gene: 10. Germline V CDR1 and CDR2: ENHRY, SYGVKD. The CDR3 extends over 16 amino acids. In DNA, the CDR3 is TGTGCCATCAGTGAGTCCTTAGAAAGGACAGGAGATGGCTACACCTTC. Its protein product is CAISESLERTGDGYTF.

Points on this clone: A read error may explain this, as a much larger clone is one base away. Distinct nucleotide sequences in the sample also encode this CDR3. The V call is TRBV5-4, the J call TRBJ2-5; the D gene is possibly TRBD1 (6 bases). Germline CDR1 and CDR2: SGHNT and YYREEE (reference sequence). CDR3 size: 13 residues. The CDR3 DNA sequence: TGTGCCAGTAGCTTGTTAGGGGGAGAGACCCAGTACTTC. Translation: CASSLLGGETQYF.

The chain is built from TRBV18 and TRBJ2-7; unclear D gene. Germline values: CDR1 KGHSH, CDR2 LQKENI. This CDR3 region has 12 residues. V shed 1 base and J shed 2 bases, with 3 bases lying between them. The DNA for the CDR3 is TGTGCCAGCTCACCACAGGCCTACGAGCAGTACTTC. Amino acid sequence: CASSPQAYEQYF. The full variable domain, rest sourced from reference TRBV18 and TRBJ2-7, is NAGVMQNPRHLVRRRGQEARLRCSPMKGHSHVYWYRQLPEEGLKFMVYLQKENIIDESGMPKERFSAEFPKEGPSILRIQQVVRGDSAAYFCASSPQAYEQYFGPGTRLTVT.

This sequence joins TRBV9 and TRBJ1-2; TRBD1 aligns across 8 bases. Germline lookup yields CDR1 SGDLS and CDR2 YYNGEE. Trimming at V came to 3 bases and at J to 4 bases, leaving 11 bases not matched to a gene. CDR3 length: 16 residues. The CDR3 region has the DNA TGTGCCAGCAGCGCCGGTAACGGACAGGGTGGCTATGGCTACACCTTC. Protein: CASSAGNGQGGYGYTF. Full variable domain (rest looked up from reference TRBV9 and TRBJ1-2): DSGVTQTPKHLITATGQRVTLRCSPRSGDLSVYWYQQSLDQGLQFLIQYYNGEERAKGNILERFSAQQFPDLHSELNLSSLELGDSALYFCASSAGNGQGGYGYTFGSGTRLTVV.